This TCR beta chain was sequenced in a study of T-cell reconstitution after alpha-beta-depleted transplantation in children. The CDR3 contains 18 residues. CDR1 is SQVTM, CDR2 ANQGSEA, per germline. V shed 0 bases, J shed 4 bases, and the junction held 14 bases outside the gene matches. Unique molecular identifiers featured in how the TCRbeta library was prepared. MiXCR was run by TCRdb on the PCR reads, yielding one entry per CDR3 protein. The sample gives 600,000 to 700,000 distinct CDR3 sequences, roughly 15% of which show up once; 1.1% is in the top ten. This clonotype was seen repeatedly, ten times or more.

This clonotype was sampled from a human donor who donated a stem cell graft to a child with acute myeloid leukemia. The genes are TRBV29-1 and TRBJ1-2; 10 nucleotides line up with TRBD1. This specimen was PBMCs from the stem cell graft donor, taken from the stem cell graft. The CDR3 DNA follows: TGCAGCGTTGAAGACCAGGCGGGACAGGGGCGGGGAGTCTATGGCTACACCTTC. This encodes CSVEDQAGQGRGVYGYTF.